These T cell receptor beta chains were read from a single sample in a study of T cells in Graves' hyperthyroidism and ophthalmopathy. TCRdb passed the multiplex PCR reads through MiXCR, listing each CDR3 protein once. The sample has approximately 200,000 distinct CDR3 sequences, about a sixth seen once; the top ten hold roughly two fifths. Sequencing was carried out using blood. These receptors originate from a man between 35 and 55 years old with Graves' hyperthyroidism. CDR3s include the opening cysteine and the closing phenylalanine or tryptophan. The D gene is left open where the match is weak. Clone size, where shown, is once, few, many, or a class for clones that have expanded.

TRBV7-8	15	TRBJ2-3	many	-	CASSLGGRGTDTQYF	TGTGCCAGCAGCTTAGGGGGGCGTGGTACAGATACGCAGTATTTT
TRBV9	13	TRBJ2-7	-	-	CASSVAGRGEQYF	TGTGCCAGCAGCGTAGCCGGACGGGGTGAGCAGTACTTC
TRBV20-1	14	TRBJ2-1	many	TRBD2	CSAGRGGSYNEQFF	TGCAGTGCCGGGCGGGGGGGCTCCTACAATGAGCAGTTCTTC
TRBV24-1	17	TRBJ2-5	many	TRBD2	CATSDFRLAGGPETQYF	TGTGCCACCAGTGATTTCCGACTAGCGGGGGGGCCAGAGACCCAGTACTTC
TRBV7-9	16	TRBJ2-1	many	-	CASSLTSPSSYNEQFF	TGTGCCAGCAGCTTAACCTCGCCTAGCTCCTACAATGAGCAGTTCTTC
TRBV4-3	15	TRBJ2-7	many	-	CASSQEMVNGDEQYF	TGCGCCAGCAGCCAAGAGATGGTAAACGGAGACGAGCAGTACTTC
TRBV29-1	15	TRBJ2-5	many	TRBD1	CSVGGQGAIQETQYF	TGCAGCGTGGGAGGACAGGGGGCAATCCAAGAGACCCAGTACTTC
TRBV7-2	15	TRBJ2-3	few	-	CASSLGLSATDTQYF	TGTGCCAGCAGCTTAGGACTGTCAGCCACAGATACGCAGTATTTT
TRBV5-5	15	TRBJ1-1	many	-	CASSSRPGPNTEAFF	TGTGCCAGCAGCTCCCGCCCGGGGCCCAACACTGAAGCTTTCTTT
TRBV24-1	15	TRBJ2-3	many	TRBD1	CATSFRTGGTDTQYF	TGTGCCACCAGCTTTCGGACAGGGGGCACAGATACGCAGTATTTT
TRBV5-6	16	TRBJ1-5	many	TRBD1	CASSLALTGGNQPQHF	TGTGCCAGCAGCTTGGCCCTTACAGGGGGCAATCAGCCCCAGCATTTT
TRBV30	12	TRBJ2-3	once	TRBD2	CAWSSLAGDVYF	TGCGCCTGGAGCTCTCTAGCGGGGGACGTTTATTTT
TRBV7-2	16	TRBJ2-5	many	TRBD2	CASSPTSGGRGETQYF	TGTGCCAGCAGCCCAACTAGCGGGGGAAGGGGAGAGACCCAGTACTTC
TRBV4-1	14	TRBJ1-1	-	-	CASSQTWDTTEAFF	TGCGCCAGCAGCCAAACGTGGGACACTACTGAAGCTTTCTTT
TRBV6-1	13	TRBJ2-7	many	TRBD1	CASRDRGAYEQYF	TGTGCCAGCAGGGACAGGGGGGCCTACGAGCAGTACTTC
TRBV20-1	21	TRBJ2-3	many	-	CSARTPTTGRANLHSGDTQYF	TGCAGTGCTAGAACCCCAACGACAGGTCGAGCTAACCTACACAGTGGGGATACGCAGTATTTT
TRBV30	16	TRBJ2-3	many	-	CAWSAPRTSRTDTQYF	TGTGCCTGGAGCGCTCCTAGGACGTCCCGCACAGATACGCAGTATTTT
TRBV7-9	18	TRBJ1-1	-	-	CASSLGGGSSHTNTEAFF	TGTGCCAGCAGCTTAGGAGGGGGGAGCAGCCATACGAACACTGAAGCTTTCTTT
TRBV11-2	16	TRBJ2-6	-	-	CASSPAGASGANVLTF	TGTGCCAGCAGCCCCGCAGGGGCCTCTGGGGCCAACGTCCTGACTTTC
TRBV7-2	14	TRBJ1-2	few	TRBD1	CATNPGTGGGGYTF	TGTGCCACAAATCCCGGGACAGGGGGCGGTGGCTACACCTTC
TRBV28	19	TRBJ2-3	many	-	CASSRWGARNSNSTDTQYF	TGTGCCAGCAGCAGATGGGGGGCGAGAAACTCAAATAGCACAGATACGCAGTATTTT
TRBV20-1	16	TRBJ2-2	many	TRBD1	CSAGPGGQGATGELFF	TGCAGTGCCGGACCGGGGGGACAGGGGGCGACCGGGGAGCTGTTTTTT
TRBV7-9	15	TRBJ2-3	once	TRBD2	CASSLVGTSVYTQYF	TGTGCCAGCAGCTTAGTTGGGACTAGCGTTTATACGCAGTATTTT
TRBV28	15	TRBJ1-3	many	TRBD1	CASSLQGASGNTIYF	TGTGCCAGCAGTTTGCAGGGGGCGAGTGGAAACACCATATATTTT
TRBV7-2	12	TRBJ2-5	-	-	CASSLMSETQYF	TGTGCCAGCAGCTTAATGTCAGAGACCCAGTACTTC
TRBV18	14	TRBJ2-7	many	-	CASSPQRESYEQYF	TGTGCCAGCTCGCCGCAGAGGGAATCCTACGAGCAGTACTTC
TRBV2	12	TRBJ2-1	many	-	CASSEKTNEQFF	TGTGCCAGCAGTGAAAAAACCAATGAGCAGTTCTTC
TRBV3-1	14	TRBJ1-2	-	-	CASSQGASNYGYTF	TGTGCCAGCAGCCAGGGAGCTTCTAACTATGGCTACACCTTC
TRBV20-1	13	TRBJ2-7	many	-	CSARRDVSYEQYF	TGCAGTGCTAGAAGGGATGTCTCCTACGAGCAGTACTTC
TRBV7-2	19	TRBJ2-4	many	TRBD2	CASSLGPSGGAGPKNIQYF	TGTGCCAGCAGCTTAGGGCCTAGCGGGGGGGCCGGACCCAAAAACATTCAGTACTTC
TRBV7-2	13	TRBJ1-2	many	-	CASSFPGPYGYTF	TGTGCCAGCAGCTTCCCGGGGCCCTATGGCTACACCTTC
TRBV15	15	TRBJ2-7	many	-	CATSRVGDSSYEQYF	TGTGCCACCAGCAGAGTGGGGGACTCCTCCTACGAGCAGTACTTC
TRBV7-3	14	TRBJ2-5	-	TRBD2	CASSLAGGVETQYF	TGTGCCAGCAGTCTAGCGGGGGGGGTAGAGACCCAGTACTTC
TRBV20-1	14	TRBJ2-3	many	TRBD2	CSALSSGGTDTQYF	TGCAGTGCACTTTCTAGCGGGGGGACAGATACGCAGTATTTT
TRBV6-5	14	TRBJ1-2	few	TRBD1	CASGRNQGVYGYTF	TGTGCCAGCGGGCGAAACCAGGGGGTCTATGGCTACACCTTC
TRBV6-2/TRBV6-3	14	TRBJ2-7	many	TRBD1	CASAGTGRRYEQYF	TGTGCCAGCGCCGGGACAGGCCGGCGATACGAGCAGTACTTC
TRBV28	11	TRBJ2-3	many	-	CASSLSGTQYF	TGTGCCAGCAGTTTATCCGGCACGCAATATTTT
TRBV9	16	TRBJ1-3	-	TRBD1	CASSPRQGSSGNTIYF	TGTGCCAGCAGCCCACGACAGGGTTCATCTGGAAACACCATATATTTT
TRBV30	17	TRBJ1-5	few	TRBD1	CAWSVQGGGGGNQPQHF	TGTGCCTGGAGTGTACAAGGGGGCGGGGGTGGCAATCAGCCCCAGCATTTT
TRBV6-1	8	TRBJ1-2	many	-	CASGSYTF	TGTGCCAGTGGATCCTACACCTTC
TRBV20-1	14	TRBJ1-1	many	TRBD1	CSALPRQGQVSAFF	TGCAGTGCCCTCCCAAGACAGGGGCAGGTATCAGCTTTCTTT
TRBV30	14	TRBJ1-2	many	-	CAWSVPGASDGYTF	TGTGCCTGGAGTGTACCCGGGGCCAGCGATGGCTACACCTTC